The present T cell receptor beta chain was sequenced within a study of circulating and synovial CD4+ cells in juvenile arthritis. The CDR3 length is 15 residues. In germline, CDR1 is SGDLS, CDR2 YYNGEE. Trimming left V 3 bases short and J 8 bases short, with 20 bases between. Measured with immunoSEQ multiplex PCR; TCRdb has only the in-frame clones, and not every one. This sample yields about 30,000 clones, of which 80% to 95% are seen a single time; 2.9% belongs to the top ten. The sample was CD4+ T cells from blood. This TCR derives from a human donor with juvenile idiopathic arthritis. This chain links TRBV9 with TRBJ1-2; D perhaps matches TRBD1 (6 bases). The CDR3 protein is CASSAGGQGLGGYTF. The CDR3 DNA follows: TGTGCCAGCAGCGCGGGGGGGCAGGGATTAGGCGGCTACACCTTC. Looking up the rest from reference TRBV9 and TRBJ1-2 gives the full variable domain: DSGVTQTPKHLITATGQRVTLRCSPRSGDLSVYWYQQSLDQGLQFLIQYYNGEERAKGNILERFSAQQFPDLHSELNLSSLELGDSALYFCASSAGGQGLGGYTFGSGTRLTVV.